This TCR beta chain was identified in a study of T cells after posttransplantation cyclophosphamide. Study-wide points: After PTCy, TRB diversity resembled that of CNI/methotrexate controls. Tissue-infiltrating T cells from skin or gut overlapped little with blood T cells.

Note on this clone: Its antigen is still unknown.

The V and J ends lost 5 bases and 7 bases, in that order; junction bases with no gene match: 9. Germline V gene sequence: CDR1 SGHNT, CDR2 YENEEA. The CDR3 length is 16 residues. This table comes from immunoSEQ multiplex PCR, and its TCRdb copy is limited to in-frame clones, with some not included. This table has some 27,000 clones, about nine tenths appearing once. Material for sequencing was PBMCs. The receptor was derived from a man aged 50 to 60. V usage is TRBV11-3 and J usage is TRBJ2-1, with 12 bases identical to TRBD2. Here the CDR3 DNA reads TGTGCCAGCAGCCCCCGTACTAGCGGGAGGCATAATGAGCAGTTCTTC. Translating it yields CASSPRTSGRHNEQFF.